The clone carrying this T cell receptor (beta chain) was seen only a few times. Its antigen is currently unknown. A much larger clone lies a single base off, so this may be a read error. Libraries for naive CD8 T cells, which were made from around 20,000 to 1,000,000 sorted cells, drew on 10%, 30% or 50% of the RNA. Bulk libraries came from a prior protocol with listed TCR primers. TCRdb reprocessed the PCR reads with MiXCR, giving one entry per CDR3 protein. The repertoire holds about 630,000 distinct CDR3 sequences, with around 25% as singletons. This sample is part of a study of molecular identifiers for immune sequencing clone quantification. The CDR3 runs to 17 residues. Germline CDR1 and CDR2: MDHEN and SYDVKM. Study-wide results and limits: Identical barcode-sharing TCR molecules could lead to underestimated sizes for highly expanded clones.

Source material: naive CD8+ T cells from blood, with Jurkat cell RNA spiked in. Specified subset: FACS-sorted CD8+CD4-CCR7+CD45RA+ naive T cells. The chain couples TRBV28 to TRBJ2-3; D tentatively reads TRBD1 or TRBD2 (5 bases each). The sequence derives from a human donor in good health. Some libraries in this study had Jurkat cell RNA spiked in. CDR3 in DNA: TGTGCCAGCGGTTTATTCGGAGCTACCACCCTGGGGGTTACGCAGTATTTT. This encodes CASGLFGATTLGVTQYF.